These T cell receptor beta chains were read from a single sample in a study of blood T cells in healthy people across ages. TCRdb re-called the 5' RACE reads with MiXCR, one entry per CDR3 protein. This sample has roughly 1 million distinct CDR3 sequences, with 20% to 25% found just once. The same sample was also studied in work on T cells of mothers and their children.

Material: blood. All receptors derive from a girl aged 2-10 years in good health. Each CDR3 is given with its conserved first and last residue. D genes are given only for firm matches. Size values are once, few and many counts, or a class for expanded clones, and some rows have none.

clone_size,v_call,j_call,d_call,cdr3_nt,cdr3_aa
.,TRBV19,TRBJ1-4,.,TGTGCCAGTAGTCTTGACAGGAGCTCCGAAAAACTGTTTTTT,CASSLDRSSEKLFF
.,TRBV6-5,TRBJ2-7,TRBD2,TGTGCCAGCAGTTACGGGGGGGAATTTTACGAGCAGTACTTC,CASSYGGEFYEQYF
.,TRBV10-3,TRBJ1-2,.,TGTGCCATCAGTGGGGATAGAAATGGCTACACCTTC,CAISGDRNGYTF
.,TRBV10-3,TRBJ2-1,TRBD2,TGTGCCATCACCGGGGGGCTAGCGGGACCCAATGAGCAGTTCTTC,CAITGGLAGPNEQFF
.,TRBV12-3/TRBV12-4,TRBJ1-2,TRBD1,TGTGCCAGCAGCCCCGACACCGGGACAGGGAACTATGGCTACACCTTC,CASSPDTGTGNYGYTF
many,TRBV29-1,TRBJ1-1,.,TGCAGCGTTGACAGGGGTAACACTGAAGCTTTCTTT,CSVDRGNTEAFF
few,TRBV29-1,TRBJ1-2,.,TGCAGCGTTGAAGTCAGCGGAGGGCGCTATGGCTACACCTTC,CSVEVSGGRYGYTF
.,TRBV2,TRBJ2-1,.,TGTGCCAGCATGCGTCCCGGACAGGGGAGGAGCGGGGGTGAGCAGTTCTTC,CASMRPGQGRSGGEQFF
few,TRBV29-1,TRBJ2-7,.,TGCAGCGTTGAAGATCCCCAGGGGGGAAGCTCCTACGAGCAGTACTTC,CSVEDPQGGSSYEQYF
.,TRBV5-1,TRBJ2-5,.,TGCGCCAGCAGGATTCCCAGGGGACGGGAGACCCAGTACTTC,CASRIPRGRETQYF
.,TRBV12-3/TRBV12-4,TRBJ1-5,.,TGTGCCAGCAGTTTAACCGGGGCTCAGCCCCAGCATTTT,CASSLTGAQPQHF
.,TRBV7-3,TRBJ2-1,.,TGTGCCAGCGGACCGGGACTCGTACAATCCAATGAGCAGTTCTTC,CASGPGLVQSNEQFF
.,TRBV6-1,TRBJ1-3,TRBD1,TGTGCCAGCAGTGATAGGGACAGGCTGAATTTT,CASSDRDRLNF
once,TRBV29-1,TRBJ1-1,.,TGCAACGTTGAACCCCAGGGGCAGGGTGAAGCTTTCTTT,CNVEPQGQGEAFF
.,TRBV6-1,TRBJ2-2,.,TGTGCCAGCAGGTCCGGGGGTGCCACCGGGGAGCTGTTTTTT,CASRSGGATGELFF
.,TRBV10-3,TRBJ1-5,.,TGTGCCATCAGTGAGTCGTTCCGCCAGGACAATCAGCCCCAGCATTTT,CAISESFRQDNQPQHF
few,TRBV5-1,TRBJ1-5,.,TGCGCCAGCAGCTTGGGGAAAGGCAATCAGCCCCAGCATTTT,CASSLGKGNQPQHF
.,TRBV7-2,TRBJ1-2,.,TGTGCCAGCACCCTAGAGGGTTTCTGGGGCTACACCTTC,CASTLEGFWGYTF
.,TRBV7-9,TRBJ2-5,.,TGTGCCAGCAGCCCGACCCCCCCCTACCAAGAGACCCAGTACTTC,CASSPTPPYQETQYF
few,TRBV6-1,TRBJ1-6,TRBD1,TGTGCCAGCAGTGAGCTCCGACAGGGGGGCTATAATTCACCCCTCCACTTT,CASSELRQGGYNSPLHF
.,TRBV7-2,TRBJ2-7,TRBD2,TGTGCCAGCAGTCAGCGGACTAGCGGGGGGCCCCGTAGCTCCTACGAGCAGTACTTC,CASSQRTSGGPRSSYEQYF
.,TRBV7-2,TRBJ2-4,.,TGTGCCAGCAGCTTACCAGCGAACATTCAGTACTTC,CASSLPANIQYF
few,TRBV28,TRBJ1-6,TRBD1,TGTGCCAGCAGAACAACCGGGACAGGATATTCACCCCTCCACTTT,CASRTTGTGYSPLHF
.,TRBV7-3,TRBJ2-4,.,TGTGCCAGCAGCTTGTGGTCCGTCGGCCGGGACATTCAGTACTTC,CASSLWSVGRDIQYF
.,TRBV7-9,TRBJ1-2,TRBD1,TGTGCCAGCAGCAAGACAGGGAGCGGCTACACCTTC,CASSKTGSGYTF
.,TRBV27,TRBJ2-7,TRBD1,TGTGCCAGCAGTAGGGGACAGGGACCCTACGAGCAGTGCTTC,CASSRGQGPYEQCF
.,TRBV27,TRBJ2-2,.,TGTGCCAGCAGTCCCCCAGGGGGGGGCTGGACCGGGGAGCTGTTTTTT,CASSPPGGGWTGELFF
.,TRBV28,TRBJ2-7,.,TGTGCCAGCAGTTTTCCCCGGTCCGAGCAGTACTTC,CASSFPRSEQYF
few,TRBV12-3/TRBV12-4,TRBJ2-3,TRBD2,TGTGCCAGCAGTTTACAGCGGGAGTTAGATACGCAGTATTTT,CASSLQRELDTQYF
.,TRBV9,TRBJ2-2,TRBD1,TGTGCCAGCAGCGGCGGACAGGATACGCCATCGAACACCGGGGAGCTGTTTTTT,CASSGGQDTPSNTGELFF
.,TRBV28,TRBJ2-3,.,TGTGCCAGCAGTAACTACGGGCCAGATACGCAGTATTTT,CASSNYGPDTQYF
few,TRBV7-7,TRBJ2-2,.,TGTGCTAGCAGCCCGGGACCTGGACCCGGGGAGCTGTTTTTT,CASSPGPGPGELFF
few,TRBV3-1,TRBJ1-1,.,TGTGCCAGCAGCCAGGCAGGGGAGTTGACTGAAGCTTTCTTT,CASSQAGELTEAFF
few,TRBV14,TRBJ2-1,.,TGTGCCAGCAGTCAGGCCCCTTCTAAGAACTACAATGAGCAGTTCTTC,CASSQAPSKNYNEQFF
.,TRBV5-1,TRBJ2-3,.,TGCGCCAGCAGCCCGCCCGTTCCGGGGGGCGCAGATACGCAGTATTTT,CASSPPVPGGADTQYF
few,TRBV7-9,TRBJ2-3,.,TGTGCCAGCAGCTCCAAGACATTCACAGATACGCAGTATTTT,CASSSKTFTDTQYF
few,TRBV6-5,TRBJ2-1,TRBD1,TGTGCCAGCAGTTACCCAAGACAGGGCTACGGCAATGAGCAGTTCTTC,CASSYPRQGYGNEQFF
few,TRBV15,TRBJ2-7,TRBD1,TGTGCCACCAGCAGGGCCCCCGCCGGGACAGGGGTTATCGACGAGCAGTACTTC,CATSRAPAGTGVIDEQYF
.,TRBV18,TRBJ2-7,.,TGTGCCAGCTCACGAAACGGGGGGCAGGGCGAGCAGTACTTC,CASSRNGGQGEQYF
.,TRBV10-3,TRBJ2-7,.,TGTGCCACCCCCCAAGGGAAGAGCATCCACGAGCAGTACTTC,CATPQGKSIHEQYF
.,TRBV7-9,TRBJ2-7,.,TGTGCCAGCAGCACACACAGCTCGACGAACTACGAGCAGTACTTC,CASSTHSSTNYEQYF
.,TRBV7-2,TRBJ1-2,.,TGTGCCAGCAGCTTAGAGTCATTAGGGGATGGCTACACCTTC,CASSLESLGDGYTF
few,TRBV7-6,TRBJ2-4,TRBD2,TGTGCCAGCAATCTAGCGGGATACAAAAACATTCAGTACTTC,CASNLAGYKNIQYF